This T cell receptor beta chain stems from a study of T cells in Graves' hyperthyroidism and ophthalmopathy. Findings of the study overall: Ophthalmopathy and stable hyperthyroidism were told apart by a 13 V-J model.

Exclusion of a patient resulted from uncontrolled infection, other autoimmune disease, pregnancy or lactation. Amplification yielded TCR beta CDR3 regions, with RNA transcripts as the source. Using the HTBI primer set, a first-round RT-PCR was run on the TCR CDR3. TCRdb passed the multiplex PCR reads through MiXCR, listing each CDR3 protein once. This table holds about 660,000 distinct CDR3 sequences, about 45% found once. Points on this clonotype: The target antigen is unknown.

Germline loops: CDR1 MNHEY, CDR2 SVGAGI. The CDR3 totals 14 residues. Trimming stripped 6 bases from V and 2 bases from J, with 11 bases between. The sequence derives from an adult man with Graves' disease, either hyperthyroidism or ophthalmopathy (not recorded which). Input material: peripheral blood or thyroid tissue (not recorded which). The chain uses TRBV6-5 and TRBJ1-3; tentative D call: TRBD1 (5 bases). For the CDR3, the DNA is TGTGCCAGCAGGAAAACAGGCGCTGGAAACACCATATATTTT. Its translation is CASRKTGAGNTIYF.